The entry below gives a single T cell receptor (beta chain) sequence along with its context. This entry comes from a study of CD8 T cells in Susac syndrome. Deletions cut 0 bases from V and 7 bases from J, with 13 bases between. Germline values: CDR1 SGHDN, CDR2 FVKESK. This CDR3 has 15 residues. The RNA, 0.5 to 1 ug, was put through reverse transcription using random hexamers. TCRdb used MiXCR to reprocess the immunoSEQ multiplex PCR reads, holding one entry per CDR3 protein. The table lists about 81,000 distinct CDR3 sequences, 94% of them singletons. The sequenced material came from CD8+ T cells from PBMCs. The genes are TRBV14 and TRBJ1-3; D call uncertain. The TCR originated in a human donor with Susac syndrome. In DNA form, the CDR3 reads TGTGCCAGCAGCCAAGATAACGACCTTCCCAACACCATATATTTT. It translates to CASSQDNDLPNTIYF.